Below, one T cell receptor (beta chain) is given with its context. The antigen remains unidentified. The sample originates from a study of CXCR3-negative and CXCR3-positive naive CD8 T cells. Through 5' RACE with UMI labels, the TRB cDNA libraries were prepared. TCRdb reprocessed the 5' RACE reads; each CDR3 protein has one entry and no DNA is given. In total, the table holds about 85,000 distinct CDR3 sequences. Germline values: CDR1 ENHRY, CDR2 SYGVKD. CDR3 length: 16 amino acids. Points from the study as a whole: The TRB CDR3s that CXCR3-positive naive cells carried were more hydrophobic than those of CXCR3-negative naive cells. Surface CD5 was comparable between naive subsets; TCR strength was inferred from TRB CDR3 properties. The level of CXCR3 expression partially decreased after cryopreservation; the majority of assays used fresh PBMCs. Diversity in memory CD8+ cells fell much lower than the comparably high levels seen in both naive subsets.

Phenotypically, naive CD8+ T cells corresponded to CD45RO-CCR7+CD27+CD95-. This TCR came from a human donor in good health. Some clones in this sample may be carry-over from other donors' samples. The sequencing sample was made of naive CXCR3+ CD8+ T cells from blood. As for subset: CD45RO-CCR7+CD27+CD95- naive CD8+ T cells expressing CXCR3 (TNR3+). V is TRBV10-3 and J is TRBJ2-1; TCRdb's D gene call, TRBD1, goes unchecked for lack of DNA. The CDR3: CAISGDGKDSYNEQFF.